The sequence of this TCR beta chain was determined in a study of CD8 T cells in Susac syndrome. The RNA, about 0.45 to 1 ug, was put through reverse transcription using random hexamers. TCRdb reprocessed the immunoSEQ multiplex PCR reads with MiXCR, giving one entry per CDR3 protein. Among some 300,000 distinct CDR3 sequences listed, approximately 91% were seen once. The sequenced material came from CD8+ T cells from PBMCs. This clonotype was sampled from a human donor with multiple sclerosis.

The CDR3 reads CASSGDRLLEAFF. CDR3 nucleotides: TGTGCCAGCAGCGGGGACAGACTTTTGGAAGCTTTCTTT. V gene TRBV7-9 combines with J gene TRBJ1-1, with TRBD1 matching over 7 bases. The CDR3 totals 13 residues. The germline CDR1 and CDR2 sequences are SEHNR and FQNEAQ (reference sequence). The ends lost 5 bases at V and 8 bases at J; junction bases unmatched: 8.